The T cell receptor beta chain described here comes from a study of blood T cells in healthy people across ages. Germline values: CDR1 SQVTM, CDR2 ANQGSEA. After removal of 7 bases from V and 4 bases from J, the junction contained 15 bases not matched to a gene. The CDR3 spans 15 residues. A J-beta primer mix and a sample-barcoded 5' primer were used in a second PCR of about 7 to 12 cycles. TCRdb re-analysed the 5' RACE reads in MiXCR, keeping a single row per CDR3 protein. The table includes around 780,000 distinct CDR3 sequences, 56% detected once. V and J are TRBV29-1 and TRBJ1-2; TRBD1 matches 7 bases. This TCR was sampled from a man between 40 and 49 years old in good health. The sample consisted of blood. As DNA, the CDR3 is TGCAGCGCCGCAGGGGGTACGGGTTACTCCTATGGCTACACCTTC. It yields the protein CSAAGGTGYSYGYTF.